The clone carrying this TCR beta chain was counted between two and nine times. Its cognate antigen is unknown. This entry is derived from a study of T cell repertoires in cytomegalovirus infection. MiXCR, run by TCRdb on the reads, gives a single entry per CDR3 protein. Here the sample spans tens of thousands of distinct CDR3 sequences, under 30% being singletons. This CDR3 region has 23 residues. Trimming took 3 bases from V and 0 from J; bases not matched to a gene: 27. Per germline, CDR1 MDHEN and CDR2 SYDVKM. The sample consisted of CD8+ T cells from cultured PBMCs, taken from culture after CMV antigen stimulation. This sequence was found in a human donor in good health (CMV status not recorded). Some clones in this sample may be carry-over from other donors' samples. This chain uses TRBV28 with TRBJ2-3, with 7 bases lining up with TRBD1. CDR3 sequence reads: CASSFSPLLGTDFLTSSTDTQYF. CDR3 bases: TGTGCCAGCAGTTTTTCACCCCTCCTCGGGACAGATTTTCTAACTTCTAGCACAGATACGCAGTATTTT.